This T cell receptor beta chain was observed in a study of control samples from healthy donors and cancer patients. Libraries were prepared by immunoSEQ multiplex PCR; TCRdb keeps only in-frame clonotypes and omits some of them. Of some 130,000 clones in the sample, about 95% were seen once. The CDR3 length is 17 residues. Germline V gene sequence: CDR1 SGHRS, CDR2 YFSETQ. The ends were cut back, 4 bases at V and 1 base at J, with 15 bases in the middle. This receptor was obtained from a young man in good health. The sequenced sample consisted of blood. V is TRBV5-1 and J is TRBJ1-6, with a weak D call TRBD1 (6 bases). CDR3 sequence reads: CASSPGHQGSYNSPLHF. The DNA for the CDR3 is TGCGCCAGCAGCCCGGGACACCAGGGGTCCTATAATTCACCCCTCCACTTT. Full variable domain (rest looked up from reference TRBV5-1 and TRBJ1-6): KAGVTQTPRYLIKTRGQQVTLSCSPISGHRSVSWYQQTPGQGLQFLFEYFSETQRNKGNFPGRFSGRQFSNSRSEMNVSTLELGDSALYLCASSPGHQGSYNSPLHFGNGTRLTVT.